Below are 9 T cell receptor beta chains sequenced from a single sample in a study of shared clonotypes between healthy human individuals. TCRdb's copy holds only in-frame clones and misses some; the assay was immunoSEQ multiplex PCR. Among 2 million to 2.5 million clones listed, 80% to 95% were seen once. The sample was naive CD4+ T cells from PBMCs. Subset reported: CD45RA+ positively selected. These receptor sequences come from a man between 18 and 29 years old in good health. Some clones in this sample may be carry-over from other donors' samples.

On this clone: Other nucleotide sequences in the sample specify the same CDR3. The chain uses TRBV9 and TRBJ1-1; no clear D gene. Trimming left V 0 bases short and J 4 bases short, with 7 bases between. CDR3 size: 13 residues. CDR1 is SGDLS and CDR2 is YYNGEE in the germline V gene. CDR3 nucleotides: TGTGCCAGCAGCGTAGTGCGGGGCACTGAAGCTTTCTTT. Translated: CASSVVRGTEAFF.

V usage is TRBV5-1 and J usage is TRBJ2-5, with TRBD2 as a possible D gene (6 bases). CDR3 length: 14 amino acids. Germline lookup yields CDR1 SGHRS and CDR2 YFSETQ. Deletions cut 0 bases from V and 5 bases from J, with 11 bases between. For the CDR3, the DNA is TGCGCCAGCAGCTTGGACCGGGGGAGGGAGACCCAGTACTTC. Translating it yields CASSLDRGRETQYF. The whole variable domain, remainder taken from reference TRBV5-1 and TRBJ2-5, is KAGVTQTPRYLIKTRGQQVTLSCSPISGHRSVSWYQQTPGQGLQFLFEYFSETQRNKGNFPGRFSGRQFSNSRSEMNVSTLELGDSALYLCASSLDRGRETQYFGPGTRLLVL.

CDR3 residues: CASSSQGIEAKNIQYF. Here the CDR3 DNA reads TGCGCCAGCAGTTCACAGGGGATCGAGGCCAAAAACATTCAGTACTTC. The V and J genes are TRBV5-1 and TRBJ2-4; 7 nucleotides match TRBD1. This CDR3 has 16 residues. V lost 5 bases, J lost 1 base, and 9 bases stayed unmatched. Germline V gives CDR1 SGHRS, CDR2 YFSETQ.

The chain is built from TRBV7-9 and TRBJ2-5, with no clear D. Trimming pared 7 bases from V and 5 bases from J, leaving 8 bases between. There are 11 residues in the CDR3. The germline V gene has CDR1 SEHNR and CDR2 FQNEAQ (reference sequence). For the CDR3, the DNA is TGTGCCAGCACCCCCTTCGAGACCCAGTACTTC. This gives the protein CASTPFETQYF.

This clone has only a few counts. The sample holds other DNA sequences that translate to the same CDR3. This chain connects TRBV18 to TRBJ1-1, with 9 bases aligning to TRBD1. The V segment lost 3 bases and the J segment 4 bases; nucleotides outside the gene matches: 3. The CDR3 contains 14 residues. Looked up from germline, CDR1 is KGHSH and CDR2 is LQKENI. The DNA of the CDR3 is TGTGCCAGCTCACCGGACAGGGGTATCACTGAAGCTTTCTTT. This sequence encodes CASSPDRGITEAFF.

V and J are TRBV18 and TRBJ1-1, with 8 bases aligning to TRBD1. The CDR3 has 13 residues. The trim removed 1 base at V and 8 bases at J, leaving 3 bases unmatched. Germline loops: CDR1 KGHSH, CDR2 LQKENI. Here the CDR3 reads CASSPQGQAEAFF. The CDR3 region has the DNA TGTGCCAGCTCACCACAGGGACAGGCGGAAGCTTTCTTT. Combining the CDR3 with reference TRBV18 and TRBJ1-1 gives the whole variable domain NAGVMQNPRHLVRRRGQEARLRCSPMKGHSHVYWYRQLPEEGLKFMVYLQKENIIDESGMPKERFSAEFPKEGPSILRIQQVVRGDSAAYFCASSPQGQAEAFFGQGTRLTVV.

This clone appeared a few times. The chain joins TRBV9 to TRBJ1-1; 9 positions match TRBD1. V was pared by 1 base and J by 5 bases, with 6 bases of the junction left unmatched. The CDR3 runs 15 residues. CDR1 SGDLS and CDR2 YYNGEE come from the germline V gene. The CDR3 DNA reads as TGTGCCAGCAGCGTATTGGGACAGGGCAGTACTGAAGCTTTCTTT. Its translation: CASSVLGQGSTEAFF.

CDR3 protein: CASSLGQGGGELFF. The CDR3 DNA is TGTGCCAGCAGCTTAGGGCAGGGTGGCGGGGAGCTGTTTTTT. V is TRBV7-6 and J is TRBJ2-2, with a possible D match to TRBD1 (5 bases). CDR1 SGHVS and CDR2 FNYEAQ come from the germline V gene. V gave up 1 base and J gave up 7 bases, with 10 bases separating them. This CDR3 has 14 residues. The variable domain in full, with the rest retrieved from reference TRBV7-6 and TRBJ2-2, is GAGVSQSPRYKVTKRGQDVALRCDPISGHVSLYWYRQALGQGPEFLTYFNYEAQQDKSGLPNDRFSAERPEGSISTLTIQRTEQRDSAMYRCASSLGQGGGELFFGEGSRLTVL.

V usage is TRBV5-1 and J usage is TRBJ2-5, with a tentative D call TRBD1 (5 bases). The J call may be wrong; the DNA end is better matched by TRBJ2-7. The CDR3 sequence is 15 residues long. CDR1 is SGHRS and CDR2 is YFSETQ in the germline V gene. CDR3 residues: CASSLAGRDSHEQYF. CDR3 coding DNA: TGCGCCAGCAGCTTGGCCGGCAGGGATTCCCACGAGCAGTACTTC.